This T cell receptor (beta chain) comes out of a study of PD-1 blockade in classical Hodgkin lymphoma. Points from the study as a whole: Complete responders' baseline diversity resembled that of newly diagnosed patients. Whereas CD4+ TCR diversity had risen significantly by C4D1, CD8+ TCR diversity had not.

About this clone itself: Its matching antigen is unknown.

Sequencing was performed with immunoSEQ multiplex PCR; in TCRdb, only in-frame clones are kept and a portion is missing. The sample consists of roughly 11,000 clones, roughly 84% of them appearing once. No patient escaped relapse after autologous stem cell transplantation, and brentuximab vedotin exposure varied. Isolated CD8+ T cells were derived from thawed PBMCs through magnetic negative selection. Complete response, partial response or progressive disease was each patient's best response. The clonotype comes from a human donor with classical Hodgkin lymphoma. The sequenced sample was CD8+ T cells from blood, obtained at baseline.

DNA for the CDR3: TGTGCCAGCAGCCCATCCCGACTCGGAGGGGCCAATGAGCAGTTCTTC. Translating it yields CASSPSRLGGANEQFF. This chain connects TRBV11-2 to TRBJ2-1; D may be TRBD2 (6 bases). The ends were cut back, 5 bases at V and 6 bases at J, with 20 bases in the middle. Germline V lookup: CDR1 SGHAT, CDR2 FQNNGV. CDR3 length: 16 residues.